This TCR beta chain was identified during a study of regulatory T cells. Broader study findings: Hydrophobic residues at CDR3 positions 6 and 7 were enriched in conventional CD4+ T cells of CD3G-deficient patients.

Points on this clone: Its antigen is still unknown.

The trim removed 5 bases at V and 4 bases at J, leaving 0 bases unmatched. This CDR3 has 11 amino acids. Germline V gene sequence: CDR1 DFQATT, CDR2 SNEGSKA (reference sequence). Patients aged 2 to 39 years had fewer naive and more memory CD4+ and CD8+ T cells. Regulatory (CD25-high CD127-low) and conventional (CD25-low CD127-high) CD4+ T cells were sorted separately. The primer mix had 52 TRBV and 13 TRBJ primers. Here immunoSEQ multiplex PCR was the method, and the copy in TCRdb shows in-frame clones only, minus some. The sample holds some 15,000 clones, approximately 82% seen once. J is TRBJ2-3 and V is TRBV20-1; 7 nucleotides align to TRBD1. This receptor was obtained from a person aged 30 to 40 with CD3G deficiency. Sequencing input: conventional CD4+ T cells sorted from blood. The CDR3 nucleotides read TGCAGTGCTGACAGGGCAGATACGCAGTATTTT. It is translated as CSADRADTQYF.